This is a list of T cell receptor beta chains from one sample in a study of blood T cell repertoires in COVID-19. Some clones are missing from TCRdb's copy, which holds only in-frame ones; the method was immunoSEQ multiplex PCR. The data contain some 76,000 clones, about 86% of them singletons. The source material was peripheral blood. The source of these receptors is an elderly man in a cohort sampled during active COVID-19. The CDR3 runs from the conserved cysteine through the conserved F or W. Fields, in order: CDR3 protein, V gene, D gene. D genes are given only for firm matches.

cdr3_aa: CASSLEESYGYTF; v_call: TRBV5-1; d_call: NA
cdr3_aa: CASSVLISYGYTF; v_call: TRBV28; d_call: NA
cdr3_aa: CASSLAQANTDTQYF; v_call: TRBV11-2; d_call: NA
cdr3_aa: CASSLRTSGGDIQYF; v_call: TRBV2; d_call: TRBD2
cdr3_aa: CASSRQGNSGELFF; v_call: TRBV11-2; d_call: TRBD1
cdr3_aa: CASSPGTASTDTQYF; v_call: TRBV3-1/TRBV3-2; d_call: TRBD1
cdr3_aa: CASSLAGGGETQYF; v_call: TRBV3-1/TRBV3-2; d_call: TRBD2
cdr3_aa: CASRKGDTEAFF; v_call: TRBV5-4; d_call: NA
cdr3_aa: CATSNRGPEGYTF; v_call: TRBV24-1; d_call: TRBD1
cdr3_aa: CASSPGTSQGLGGSYEQYF; v_call: TRBV18; d_call: TRBD1
cdr3_aa: CASSQAPSATDTQYF; v_call: TRBV4-2; d_call: NA
cdr3_aa: CASRRQGALFGGYTF; v_call: TRBV6-5; d_call: TRBD1
cdr3_aa: CASIRRRTNQPQHF; v_call: TRBV25-1; d_call: NA
cdr3_aa: CASSSDRGNSPLHF; v_call: TRBV7-9; d_call: TRBD1
cdr3_aa: CASRETDRGRYSGNTIYF; v_call: TRBV21-1; d_call: NA
cdr3_aa: CASSSTAGVLTDTQYF; v_call: TRBV7-3; d_call: TRBD2
cdr3_aa: CASSLAGTGFFRFGYTF; v_call: TRBV5-6; d_call: TRBD1
cdr3_aa: CASSPRPGTGAGGYTF; v_call: TRBV5-1; d_call: TRBD1
cdr3_aa: CASSHPGKWELFF; v_call: TRBV11-3; d_call: NA
cdr3_aa: CASSLAGTQAHEQYF; v_call: TRBV7-8; d_call: NA
cdr3_aa: CASRGQSSYEQYF; v_call: TRBV5-6; d_call: NA
cdr3_aa: CATSLAAGRSPLHF; v_call: TRBV15; d_call: NA
cdr3_aa: CASSSKGKGQYEQYF; v_call: TRBV5-6; d_call: NA
cdr3_aa: CASSLGGTNEKLFF; v_call: TRBV27; d_call: NA
cdr3_aa: CASALGSGTGGFGANVLTF; v_call: TRBV19; d_call: TRBD1
cdr3_aa: CASSRQASNEKLFF; v_call: TRBV6-5; d_call: NA
cdr3_aa: CASSSSRRTGQNSSPLHF; v_call: TRBV5-4; d_call: TRBD1
cdr3_aa: CATSRVAGVGEKLFF; v_call: TRBV15; d_call: NA
cdr3_aa: CASRRTLSTDTQYF; v_call: TRBV6-5; d_call: NA
cdr3_aa: CASSLGQGRVTEAFF; v_call: TRBV18; d_call: TRBD1
cdr3_aa: CASRSPRQEQFF; v_call: TRBV28; d_call: NA
cdr3_aa: CASRGQGNTEAFF; v_call: TRBV2; d_call: TRBD1
cdr3_aa: CASSARTGENTEAFF; v_call: TRBV11-3; d_call: TRBD1
cdr3_aa: CASSPGQVNTDTQYF; v_call: TRBV18; d_call: TRBD1
cdr3_aa: CASSLEGAQVGKLFF; v_call: TRBV5-6; d_call: TRBD1
cdr3_aa: CASRVTGSANTGELFF; v_call: TRBV19; d_call: NA
cdr3_aa: CASSFQASTEAFF; v_call: TRBV7-2; d_call: NA
cdr3_aa: CATSDGTGLFF; v_call: TRBV24-1; d_call: TRBD1
cdr3_aa: CASSVQGARQPQHF; v_call: TRBV2; d_call: TRBD1
cdr3_aa: CASSLGGAKNIQYF; v_call: TRBV11-3; d_call: NA
cdr3_aa: CASSPTGSALNEQFF; v_call: TRBV9; d_call: NA
cdr3_aa: CASSLDRGGGYTF; v_call: TRBV5-1; d_call: TRBD1
cdr3_aa: CASSQRLAGGWTQYF; v_call: TRBV4-2; d_call: TRBD2
cdr3_aa: CSVAIILWETQYF; v_call: TRBV29-1; d_call: NA
cdr3_aa: CASSARQAYGYTF; v_call: TRBV9; d_call: NA
cdr3_aa: CASRRDSREAFF; v_call: TRBV12-3/TRBV12-4; d_call: TRBD1
cdr3_aa: CASGPRQGPNTEAFF; v_call: TRBV12-5; d_call: TRBD1
cdr3_aa: CASSSTDSKATEQYF; v_call: TRBV7-9; d_call: NA
cdr3_aa: CASSLTPGGWDEKLFF; v_call: TRBV28; d_call: NA
cdr3_aa: CASSQGGGRLAEETQYF; v_call: TRBV4-2; d_call: NA
cdr3_aa: CASSPGQRNTGELFF; v_call: TRBV5-4; d_call: TRBD1
cdr3_aa: CASSKSGVGGTGELFF; v_call: TRBV21-1; d_call: NA
cdr3_aa: CASSLKLTGLSAEAFF; v_call: TRBV19; d_call: NA
cdr3_aa: CASSLVGAGSFYGYTF; v_call: TRBV7-2; d_call: NA
cdr3_aa: CASSHPDPGSGYTF; v_call: TRBV6-2/TRBV6-3; d_call: NA